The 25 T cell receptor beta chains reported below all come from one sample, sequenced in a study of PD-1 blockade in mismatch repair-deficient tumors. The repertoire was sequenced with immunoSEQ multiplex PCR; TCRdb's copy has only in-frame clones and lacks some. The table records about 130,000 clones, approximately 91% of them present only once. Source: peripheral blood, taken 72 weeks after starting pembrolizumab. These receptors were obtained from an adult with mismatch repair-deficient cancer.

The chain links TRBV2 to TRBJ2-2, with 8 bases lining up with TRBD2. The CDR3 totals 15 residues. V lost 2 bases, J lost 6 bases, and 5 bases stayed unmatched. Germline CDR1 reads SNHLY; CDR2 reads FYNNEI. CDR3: CASSEIGLASGELFF. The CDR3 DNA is TGTGCCAGCAGTGAAATTGGACTAGCATCCGGGGAGCTGTTTTTT.

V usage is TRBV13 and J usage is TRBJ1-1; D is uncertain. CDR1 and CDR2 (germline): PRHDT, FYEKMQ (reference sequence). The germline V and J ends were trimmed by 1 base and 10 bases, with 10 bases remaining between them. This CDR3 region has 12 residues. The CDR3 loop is CASSLEAARAFF. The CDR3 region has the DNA TGTGCCAGCAGCTTAGAGGCAGCCAGAGCTTTCTTT.

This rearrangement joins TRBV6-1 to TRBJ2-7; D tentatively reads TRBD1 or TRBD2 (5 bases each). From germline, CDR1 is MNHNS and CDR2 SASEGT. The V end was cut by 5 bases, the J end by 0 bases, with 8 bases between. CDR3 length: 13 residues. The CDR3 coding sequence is TGTGCCAGCAGTCTAGGGACCTCCTACGAGCAGTACTTC. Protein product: CASSLGTSYEQYF.

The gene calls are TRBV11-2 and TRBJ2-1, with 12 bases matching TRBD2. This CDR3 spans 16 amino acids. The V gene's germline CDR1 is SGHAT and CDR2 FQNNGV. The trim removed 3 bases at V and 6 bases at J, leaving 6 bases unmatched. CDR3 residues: CASSLLLAGGPNEQFF. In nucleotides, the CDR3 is TGTGCCAGCAGCTTGTTACTAGCGGGAGGTCCCAATGAGCAGTTCTTC.

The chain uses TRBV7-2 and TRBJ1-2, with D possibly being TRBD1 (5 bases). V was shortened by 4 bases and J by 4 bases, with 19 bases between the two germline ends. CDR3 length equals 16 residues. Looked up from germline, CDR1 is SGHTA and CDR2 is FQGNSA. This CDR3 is CASSSFSGTGIYGYTF. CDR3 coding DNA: TGTGCCAGCAGCTCCTTTTCCGGGACGGGGATCTATGGCTACACCTTC.

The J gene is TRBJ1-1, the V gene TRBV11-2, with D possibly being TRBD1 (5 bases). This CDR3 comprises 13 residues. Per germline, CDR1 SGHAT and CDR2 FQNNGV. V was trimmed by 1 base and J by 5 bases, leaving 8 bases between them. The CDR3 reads CASSLVGGTEAFF. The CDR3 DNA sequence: TGTGCCAGCAGCTTAGTGGGGGGAACTGAAGCTTTCTTT. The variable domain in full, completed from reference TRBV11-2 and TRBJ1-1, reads EAGVAQSPRYKIIEKRQSVAFWCNPISGHATLYWYQQILGQGPKLLIQFQNNGVVDDSQLPKDRFSAERLKGVDSTLKIQPAKLEDSAVYLCASSLVGGTEAFFGQGTRLTVV.

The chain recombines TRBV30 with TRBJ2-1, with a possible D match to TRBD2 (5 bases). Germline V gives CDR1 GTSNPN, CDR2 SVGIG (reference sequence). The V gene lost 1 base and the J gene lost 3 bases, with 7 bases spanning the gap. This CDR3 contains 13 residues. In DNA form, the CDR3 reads TGTGCCTGGAGTGGGACTTTCTACAATGAGCAGTTCTTC. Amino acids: CAWSGTFYNEQFF.

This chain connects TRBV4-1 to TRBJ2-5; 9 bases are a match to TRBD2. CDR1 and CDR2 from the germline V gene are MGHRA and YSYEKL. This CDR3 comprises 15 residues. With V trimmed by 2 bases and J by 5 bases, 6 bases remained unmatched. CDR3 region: CASSQPGLAPETQYF. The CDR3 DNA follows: TGCGCCAGCAGCCAACCGGGACTAGCCCCGGAGACCCAGTACTTC.

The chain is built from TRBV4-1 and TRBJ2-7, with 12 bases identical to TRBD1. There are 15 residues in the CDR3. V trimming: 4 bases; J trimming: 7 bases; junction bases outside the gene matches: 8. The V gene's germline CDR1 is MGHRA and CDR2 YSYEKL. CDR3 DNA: TGCGCCAGCAGCCCCCGGGGACAGGGGGCGGAGGAGCAGTACTTC. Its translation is CASSPRGQGAEEQYF.

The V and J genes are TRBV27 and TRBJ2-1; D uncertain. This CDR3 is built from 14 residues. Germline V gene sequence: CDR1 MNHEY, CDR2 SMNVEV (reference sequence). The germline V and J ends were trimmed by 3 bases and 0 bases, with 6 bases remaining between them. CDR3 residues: CASSFESSYNEQFF. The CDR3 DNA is TGTGCCAGCAGTTTTGAGAGCTCCTACAATGAGCAGTTCTTC.

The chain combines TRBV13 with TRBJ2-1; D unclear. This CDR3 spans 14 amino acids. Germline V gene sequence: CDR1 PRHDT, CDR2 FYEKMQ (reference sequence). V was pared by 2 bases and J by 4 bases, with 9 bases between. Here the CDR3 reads CASSLSFGYNEQFF. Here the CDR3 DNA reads TGTGCCAGCAGCTTAAGTTTCGGGTACAATGAGCAGTTCTTC.

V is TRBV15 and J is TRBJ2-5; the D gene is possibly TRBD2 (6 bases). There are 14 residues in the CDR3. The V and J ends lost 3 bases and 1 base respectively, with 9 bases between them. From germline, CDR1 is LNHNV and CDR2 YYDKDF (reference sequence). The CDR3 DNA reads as TGTGCCACCAGCAGCCTGACTAGCCAAGAGACCCAGTACTTC. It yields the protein CATSSLTSQETQYF.

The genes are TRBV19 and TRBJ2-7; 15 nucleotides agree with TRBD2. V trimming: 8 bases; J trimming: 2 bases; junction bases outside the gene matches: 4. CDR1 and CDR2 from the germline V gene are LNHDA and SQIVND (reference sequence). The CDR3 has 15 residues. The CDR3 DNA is TGTGCCAGTGGACTAGCGGGAGGGAGCGCCTACGAGCAGTACTTC. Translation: CASGLAGGSAYEQYF.

The CDR3 protein is CASSKVYREGQPPGETQYF. Written as DNA, the CDR3 is TGTGCCAGCAGCAAAGTATACCGGGAGGGCCAACCACCGGGGGAGACCCAGTACTTC. This sequence joins TRBV21-1 and TRBJ2-5; the D segment call TRBD2 is taken from the table without a DNA check. TRBV21-1 corresponds to a pseudogene. The CDR3 consists of 19 residues.

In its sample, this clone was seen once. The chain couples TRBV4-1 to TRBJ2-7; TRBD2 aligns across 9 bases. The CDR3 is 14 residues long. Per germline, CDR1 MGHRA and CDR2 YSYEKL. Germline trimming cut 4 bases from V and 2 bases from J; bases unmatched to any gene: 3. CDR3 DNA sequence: TGCGCCAGCAGCCCTAGCGGGATGACCTACGAGCAGTACTTC. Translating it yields CASSPSGMTYEQYF.

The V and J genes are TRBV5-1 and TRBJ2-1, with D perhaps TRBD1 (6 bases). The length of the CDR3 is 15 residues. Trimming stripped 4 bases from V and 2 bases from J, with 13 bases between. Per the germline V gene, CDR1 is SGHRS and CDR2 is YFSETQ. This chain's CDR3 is CASSTWGRAYNEQFF. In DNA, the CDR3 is TGCGCCAGCAGCACCTGGGGGCGGGCCTACAATGAGCAGTTCTTC.

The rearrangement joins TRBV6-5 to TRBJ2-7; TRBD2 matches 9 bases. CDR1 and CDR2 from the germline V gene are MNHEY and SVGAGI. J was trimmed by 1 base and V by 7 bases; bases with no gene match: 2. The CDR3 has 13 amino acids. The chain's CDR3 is CASTTSGSYEQYF. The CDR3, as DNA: TGTGCCAGCACGACTAGCGGATCCTACGAGCAGTACTTC.

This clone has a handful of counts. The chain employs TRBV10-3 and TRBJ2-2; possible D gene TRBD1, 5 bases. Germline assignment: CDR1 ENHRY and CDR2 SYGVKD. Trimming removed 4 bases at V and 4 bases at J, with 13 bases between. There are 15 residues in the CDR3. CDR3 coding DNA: TGTGCCATCAGTGCTAGGGTTCAGGGCACCGGGGAGCTGTTTTTT. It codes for CAISARVQGTGELFF.

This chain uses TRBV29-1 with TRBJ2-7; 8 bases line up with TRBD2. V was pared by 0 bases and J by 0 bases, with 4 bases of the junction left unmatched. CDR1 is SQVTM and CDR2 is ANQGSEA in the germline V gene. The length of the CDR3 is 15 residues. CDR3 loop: CSVEDTLAGSYEQYF. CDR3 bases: TGCAGCGTTGAAGATACGCTAGCGGGCTCCTACGAGCAGTACTTC.

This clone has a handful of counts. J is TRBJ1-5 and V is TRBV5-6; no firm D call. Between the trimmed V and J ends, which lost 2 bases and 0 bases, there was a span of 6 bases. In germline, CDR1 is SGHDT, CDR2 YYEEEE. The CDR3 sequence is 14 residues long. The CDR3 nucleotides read TGTGCCAGCAGCTTCGGGTCTAGCAATCAGCCCCAGCATTTT. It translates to CASSFGSSNQPQHF.

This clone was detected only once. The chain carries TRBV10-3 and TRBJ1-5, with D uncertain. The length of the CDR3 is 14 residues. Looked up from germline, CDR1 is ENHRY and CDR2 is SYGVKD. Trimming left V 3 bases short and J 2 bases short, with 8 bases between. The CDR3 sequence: CAISEPGGNQPQHF. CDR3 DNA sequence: TGTGCCATCAGTGAACCGGGTGGCAATCAGCCCCAGCATTTT.

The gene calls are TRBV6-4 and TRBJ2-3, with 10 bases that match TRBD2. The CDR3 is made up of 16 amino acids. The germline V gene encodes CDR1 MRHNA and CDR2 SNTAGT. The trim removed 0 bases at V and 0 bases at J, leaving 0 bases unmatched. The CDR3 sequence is CASSDSTSGSTDTQYF. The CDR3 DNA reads TGTGCCAGCAGTGACTCGACTAGCGGGAGCACAGATACGCAGTATTTT.

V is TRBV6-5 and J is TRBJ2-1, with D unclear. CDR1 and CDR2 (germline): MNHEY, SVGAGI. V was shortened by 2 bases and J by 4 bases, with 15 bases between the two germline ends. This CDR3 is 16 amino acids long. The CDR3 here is CASSYIGSPKYNEQFF. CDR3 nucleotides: TGTGCCAGCAGTTACATTGGTTCCCCCAAATACAATGAGCAGTTCTTC.

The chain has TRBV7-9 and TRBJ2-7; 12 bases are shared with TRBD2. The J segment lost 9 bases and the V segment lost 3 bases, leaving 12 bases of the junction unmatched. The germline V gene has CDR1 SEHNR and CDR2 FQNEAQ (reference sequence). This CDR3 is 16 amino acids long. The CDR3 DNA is TGTGCCAGCAGCTTCCCGACTAGCGGGGGCTTCCTGGTGCAGTACTTC. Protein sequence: CASSFPTSGGFLVQYF.

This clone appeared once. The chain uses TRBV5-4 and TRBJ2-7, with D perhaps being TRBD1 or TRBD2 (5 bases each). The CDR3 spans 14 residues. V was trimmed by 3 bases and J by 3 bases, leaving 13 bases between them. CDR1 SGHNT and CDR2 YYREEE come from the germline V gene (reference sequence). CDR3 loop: CASSSRDRNYEQYF. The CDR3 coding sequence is TGTGCCAGCAGCTCCCGGGACCGAAACTACGAGCAGTACTTC.